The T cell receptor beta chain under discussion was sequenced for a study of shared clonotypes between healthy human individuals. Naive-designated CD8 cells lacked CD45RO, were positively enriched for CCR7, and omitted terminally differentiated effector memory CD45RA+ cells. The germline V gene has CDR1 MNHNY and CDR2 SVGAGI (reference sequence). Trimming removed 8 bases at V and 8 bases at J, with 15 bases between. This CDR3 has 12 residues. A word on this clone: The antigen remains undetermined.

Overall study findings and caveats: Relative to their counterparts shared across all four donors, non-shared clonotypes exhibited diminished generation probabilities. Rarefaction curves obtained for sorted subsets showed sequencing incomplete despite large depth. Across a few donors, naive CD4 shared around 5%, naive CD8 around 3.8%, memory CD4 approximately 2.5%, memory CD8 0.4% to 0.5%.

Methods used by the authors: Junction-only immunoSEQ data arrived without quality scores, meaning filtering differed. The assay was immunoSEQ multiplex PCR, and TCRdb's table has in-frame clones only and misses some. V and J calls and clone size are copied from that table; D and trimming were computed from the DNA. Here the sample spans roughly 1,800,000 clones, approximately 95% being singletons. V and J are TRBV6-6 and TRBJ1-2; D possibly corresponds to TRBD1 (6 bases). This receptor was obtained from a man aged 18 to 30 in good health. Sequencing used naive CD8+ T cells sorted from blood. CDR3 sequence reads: CASDPGDVGYTF. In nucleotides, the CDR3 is TGTGCCAGCGATCCAGGGGATGTAGGCTACACCTTC.